This T cell receptor (beta chain) was sequenced in a study of response to subunit inactivated influenza vaccine. The V gene's germline CDR1 is MNHEY and CDR2 SVGEGT. V gave up 4 bases and J gave up 0 bases, with 12 bases separating them. The CDR3 runs 16 residues. The table lists this clonotype with a few counts. Its specificity is not known. Study results and limitations: Authors suggested few new T cells are recruited by each seasonal influenza vaccination.

Each CDR3 protein gets one entry after TCRdb re-called the RT-PCR reads with MiXCR. The data contain approximately 200,000 distinct CDR3 sequences, about 15% of them seen just once; the ten biggest clones take up approximately 27%. This receptor was obtained from a man aged 50 to 59 who received an inactivated influenza vaccine. This chain links TRBV6-2 or TRBV6-3 with TRBJ2-2; no clear D gene. The material was CD8+ T cells sorted from PBMCs, obtained about 5 days after vaccination. The DNA of the CDR3 is TGTGCCAGCAGTTTGAACTCTTTATCGAACACCGGGGAGCTGTTTTTT. Translated, it gives CASSLNSLSNTGELFF.